A single sample gave rise to the 12 T cell receptor beta chains below, sequenced in a study of blood T cell repertoires in COVID-19. Data came from immunoSEQ multiplex PCR; TCRdb stores just in-frame clones and leaves some out. The data show around 380,000 clones, approximately 87% seen once. The sample consisted of PBMCs or T cells enriched from blood (not recorded which). These receptors originate from a young man who had recovered from COVID-19.

As DNA, the CDR3 is TGTGCCAGCTCACCACGCGGACAGATGGAAAAACTGTTTTTT. It translates to CASSPRGQMEKLFF. The rearrangement links TRBV18 to TRBJ1-4; weak D call: TRBD1 (6 bases). The germline gives CDR1 KGHSH, CDR2 LQKENI. The CDR3 is made up of 14 amino acids. Trimming took off 1 base at V and 8 bases at J, with 11 bases between the two ends.

The rearrangement joins TRBV6-4 to TRBJ1-5, with D uncertain. Trimming removed 0 bases at V and 10 bases at J, with 13 bases between. CDR3 length equals 14 residues. Per germline, CDR1 MRHNA and CDR2 SNTAGT. CDR3 DNA: TGTGCCAGCAGTGACTCCCCGGGAAGGGCCCCCCAGCATTTT. It specifies CASSDSPGRAPQHF.

The V gene is TRBV6-6, the J gene TRBJ1-1, with 11 bases identical to TRBD1. V was clipped by 6 bases and J by 4 bases; unmatched bases: 4. Germline-derived CDR1 and CDR2 are MNHNY and SVGAGI (reference sequence). This CDR3 region has 14 residues. CDR3 sequence reads: CASRGQGEATEAFF. The DNA of the CDR3 is TGTGCCAGCAGGGGACAGGGGGAGGCCACTGAAGCTTTCTTT.

The V gene is TRBV7-2, the J gene TRBJ2-3, with TRBD2 matching 13 bases. The CDR3 length is 17 residues. Germline CDR1 is SGHTA and CDR2 is FQGNSA. With 0 bases clipped from V and 4 bases from J, the junction kept 4 bases outside the gene matches. Here the CDR3 DNA reads TGTGCCAGCAGCTTAGCGGCACTAGCGGGGGGGGCAGATACGCAGTATTTT. It encodes CASSLAALAGGADTQYF.

This clone is a singleton in its sample. The chain joins TRBV7-8 to TRBJ2-7, with 8 nucleotides matching TRBD1. Germline CDR1 reads SGHVS; CDR2 reads FQNEAQ. Trimming cost V 5 bases and J 5 bases; bases outside gene matches: 5. This CDR3 is 13 amino acids long. CDR3 loop: CASSTTGDNEQYF. The CDR3 nucleotides are TGTGCCAGCAGCACGACAGGGGACAACGAGCAGTACTTC. The entire variable domain, with the rest obtained from reference TRBV7-8 and TRBJ2-7, is as follows: GAGVSQSPRYKVAKRGQDVALRCDPISGHVSLFWYQQALGQGPEFLTYFQNEAQLDKSGLPSDRFFAERPEGSVSTLKIQRTQQEDSAVYLCASSTTGDNEQYFGPGTRLTVT.

The chain has TRBV7-9 and TRBJ1-1; D not resolved. V was pared by 1 base and J by 8 bases, with 11 bases between. Germline-derived CDR1 and CDR2 are SEHNR and FQNEAQ (reference sequence). There are 13 residues in the CDR3. Here the CDR3 DNA reads TGTGCCAGCAGCTTAGGGTGGGCGAGCGAAGCTTTCTTT. Translated: CASSLGWASEAFF.

The genes are TRBV29-1 and TRBJ1-1, with 7 bases identical to TRBD1. The CDR3 consists of 13 residues. Trimming removed 4 bases from V and 4 bases from J; junction bases left unmatched: 6. CDR1 is SQVTM, CDR2 ANQGSEA, per germline. CDR3 coding DNA: TGCAGCGTTGGGGGACAGCTACCCACTGAAGCTTTCTTT. Amino acid sequence: CSVGGQLPTEAFF. Full variable domain (rest looked up from reference TRBV29-1 and TRBJ1-1): SAVISQKPSRDICQRGTSLTIQCQVDSQVTMMFWYRQQPGQSLTLIATANQGSEATYESGFVIDKFPISRPNLTFSTLTVSNMSPEDSSIYLCSVGGQLPTEAFFGQGTRLTVV.

This rearrangement joins TRBV7-2 to TRBJ2-7; 8 bases line up with TRBD1. The germline CDR1 and CDR2 sequences are SGHTA and FQGNSA. Trimming at V came to 5 bases and at J to 3 bases, leaving 9 bases not matched to a gene. CDR3 size: 15 residues. In nucleotides, the CDR3 is TGTGCCAGCAGCGGGGGACAGGAGACCTTCTACGAGCAGTACTTC. This encodes CASSGGQETFYEQYF.

This chain links TRBV6-2 or TRBV6-3 with TRBJ2-4, with unresolved D. The CDR3 sequence is 13 residues long. Germline-derived CDR1 and CDR2 are MNHEY and SVGEGT. V shed 4 bases and J shed 5 bases, with 9 bases lying between them. The CDR3 bases are TGTGCCAGCAGTTCCAGAATACAAAACATTCAGTACTTC. Residues: CASSSRIQNIQYF.

The V and J genes are TRBV15 and TRBJ2-2; D possibly corresponds to TRBD1 (6 bases). The CDR3 extends over 15 amino acids. V lost 5 bases to trimming and J lost 2 bases, with 12 bases between them. In germline, CDR1 is LNHNV, CDR2 YYDKDF (reference sequence). The CDR3 DNA is TGTGCCACCAGCTTGGACAGATTTAACACCGGGGAGCTGTTTTTT. Translating gives CATSLDRFNTGELFF.

This sequence joins TRBV6-6 and TRBJ1-5; D remains ambiguous. CDR1 MNHNY and CDR2 SVGAGI come from the germline V gene (reference sequence). CDR3 length: 13 residues. Trimming pared 5 bases from V and 1 base from J, leaving 6 bases between. CDR3 sequence reads: CASSTTSNQPQHF. The DNA for the CDR3 is TGTGCCAGCAGTACAACCAGCAATCAGCCCCAGCATTTT.

The chain is built from TRBV4-1 and TRBJ2-1; D perhaps matches TRBD1 (5 bases). Trimming removed 0 bases at V and 3 bases at J, with 12 bases between. This CDR3 spans 16 amino acids. In germline, CDR1 is MGHRA, CDR2 YSYEKL. In DNA form, the CDR3 reads TGCGCCAGCAGCCAAGACGGTCAGGGTGACTACAATGAGCAGTTCTTC. This codes for CASSQDGQGDYNEQFF.